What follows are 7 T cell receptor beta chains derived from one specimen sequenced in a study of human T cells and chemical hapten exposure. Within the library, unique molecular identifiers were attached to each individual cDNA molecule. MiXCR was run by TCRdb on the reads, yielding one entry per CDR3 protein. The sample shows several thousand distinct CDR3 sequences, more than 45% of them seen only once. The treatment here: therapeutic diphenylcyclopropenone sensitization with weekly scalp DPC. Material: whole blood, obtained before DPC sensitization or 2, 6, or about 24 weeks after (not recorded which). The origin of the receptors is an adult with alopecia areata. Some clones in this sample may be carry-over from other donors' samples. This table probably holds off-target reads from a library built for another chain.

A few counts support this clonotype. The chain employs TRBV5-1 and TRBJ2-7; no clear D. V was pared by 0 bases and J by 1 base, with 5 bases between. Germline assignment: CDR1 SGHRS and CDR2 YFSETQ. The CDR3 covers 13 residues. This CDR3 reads CASSLAQSYEQYF. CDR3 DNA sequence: TGCGCCAGCAGCTTGGCGCAGTCCTACGAGCAGTACTTC.

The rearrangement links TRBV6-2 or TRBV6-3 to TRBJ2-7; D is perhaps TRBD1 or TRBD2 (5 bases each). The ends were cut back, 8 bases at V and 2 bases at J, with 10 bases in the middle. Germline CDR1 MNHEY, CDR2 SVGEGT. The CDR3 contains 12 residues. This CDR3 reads CASRDDPYEQYF. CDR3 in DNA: TGTGCCAGCCGGGACGACCCCTACGAGCAGTACTTC.

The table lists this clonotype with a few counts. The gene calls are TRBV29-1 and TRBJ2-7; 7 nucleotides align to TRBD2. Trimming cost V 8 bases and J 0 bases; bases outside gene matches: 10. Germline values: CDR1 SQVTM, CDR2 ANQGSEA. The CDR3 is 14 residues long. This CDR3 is CSYRMGGSSYEQYF. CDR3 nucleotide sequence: TGCAGCTACCGTATGGGGGGGAGCTCCTACGAGCAGTACTTC.

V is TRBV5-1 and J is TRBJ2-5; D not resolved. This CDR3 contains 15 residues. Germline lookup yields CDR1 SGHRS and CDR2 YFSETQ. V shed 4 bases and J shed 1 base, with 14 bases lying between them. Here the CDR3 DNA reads TGCGCCAGCAGCCCACTGGCGCATCCCCAAGAGACCCAGTACTTC. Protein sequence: CASSPLAHPQETQYF.

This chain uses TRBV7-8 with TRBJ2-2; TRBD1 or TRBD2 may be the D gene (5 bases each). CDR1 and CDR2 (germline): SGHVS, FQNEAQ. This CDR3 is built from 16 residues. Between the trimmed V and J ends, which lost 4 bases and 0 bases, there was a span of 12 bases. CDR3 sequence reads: CASSSGPVANTGELFF. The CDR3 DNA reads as TGTGCCAGCAGCTCGGGGCCAGTGGCGAACACCGGGGAGCTGTTTTTT. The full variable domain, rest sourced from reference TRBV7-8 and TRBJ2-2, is GAGVSQSPRYKVAKRGQDVALRCDPISGHVSLFWYQQALGQGPEFLTYFQNEAQLDKSGLPSDRFFAERPEGSVSTLKIQRTQQEDSAVYLCASSSGPVANTGELFFGEGSRLTVL.

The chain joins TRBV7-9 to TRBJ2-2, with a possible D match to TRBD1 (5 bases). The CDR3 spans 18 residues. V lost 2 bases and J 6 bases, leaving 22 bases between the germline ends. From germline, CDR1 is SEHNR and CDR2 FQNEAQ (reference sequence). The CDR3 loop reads CASSLSVRQGHGPGELFF. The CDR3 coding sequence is TGTGCCAGCAGCTTAAGTGTCCGACAAGGACACGGTCCCGGGGAGCTGTTTTTT.

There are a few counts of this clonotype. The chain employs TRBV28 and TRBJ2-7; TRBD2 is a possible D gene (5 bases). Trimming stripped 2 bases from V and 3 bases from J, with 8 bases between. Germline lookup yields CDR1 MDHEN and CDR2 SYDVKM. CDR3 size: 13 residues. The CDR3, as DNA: TGTGCCAGCAGTTTAGGGAGCTTCTACGAGCAGTACTTC. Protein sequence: CASSLGSFYEQYF.